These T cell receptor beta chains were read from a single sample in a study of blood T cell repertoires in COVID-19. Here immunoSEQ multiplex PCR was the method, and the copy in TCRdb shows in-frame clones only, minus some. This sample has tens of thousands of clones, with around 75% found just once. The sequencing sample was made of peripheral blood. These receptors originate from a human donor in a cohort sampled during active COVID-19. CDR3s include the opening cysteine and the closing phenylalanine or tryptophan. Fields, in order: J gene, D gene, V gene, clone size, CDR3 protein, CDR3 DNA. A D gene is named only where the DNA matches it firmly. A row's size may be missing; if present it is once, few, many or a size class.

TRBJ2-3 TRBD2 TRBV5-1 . CASSWAGGGWELDTQYF TGCGCCAGCAGCTGGGCTGGCGGGGGATGGGAGCTCGATACGCAGTATTTT
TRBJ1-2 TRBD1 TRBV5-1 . CASSGTGDGYTF TGCGCCAGCAGCGGAACAGGGGATGGCTACACCTTC
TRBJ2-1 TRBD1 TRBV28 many CASSLLRTGVNNEQFF TGTGCCAGCAGTTTATTAAGGACAGGGGTCAACAATGAGCAGTTCTTC
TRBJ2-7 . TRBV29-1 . CSVRSSYEQYF TGCAGCGTGAGGAGCTCCTACGAGCAGTACTTC
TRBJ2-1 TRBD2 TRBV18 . CASSPRTSGYNEQFF TGTGCCAGCTCACCACGGACTAGCGGTTACAATGAGCAGTTCTTC
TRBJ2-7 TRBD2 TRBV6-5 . CASRSLAGGDYEQYF TGTGCCAGCAGATCCCTAGCGGGAGGTGACTACGAGCAGTACTTC
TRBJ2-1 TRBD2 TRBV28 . CASTRPGGSYNEQFF TGTGCCAGCACCCGCCCGGGAGGCTCCTACAATGAGCAGTTCTTC
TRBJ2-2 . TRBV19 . CASSIETNTGELFF TGTGCCAGTAGTATTGAGACGAACACCGGGGAGCTGTTTTTT
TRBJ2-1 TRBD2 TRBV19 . CASSERSGRAFYNEQFF TGTGCCAGTAGCGAAAGGAGCGGGAGGGCGTTCTACAATGAGCAGTTCTTC
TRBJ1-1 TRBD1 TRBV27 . CASSLRRDRRSPTEAFF TGTGCCAGCAGTTTAAGGAGGGACAGGCGTTCCCCCACTGAAGCTTTCTTT
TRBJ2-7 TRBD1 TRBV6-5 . CASRGTGGEQYF TGTGCCAGCAGGGGGACAGGGGGCGAGCAGTACTTC
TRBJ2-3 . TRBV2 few CASTGEGATDTQYF TGTGCCAGCACGGGTGAGGGTGCGACAGATACGCAGTATTTT
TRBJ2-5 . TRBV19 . CATSKDAGVYQETQYF TGTGCCACAAGCAAGGATGCGGGCGTGTACCAAGAGACCCAGTACTTC
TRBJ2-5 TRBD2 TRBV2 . CASKRDLQETQYF TGTGCCAGCAAGCGGGACTTACAAGAGACCCAGTACTTC
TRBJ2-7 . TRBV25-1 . CASSELSPVSYEQYF TGTGCCAGCAGTGAATTATCCCCAGTTTCCTACGAGCAGTACTTC
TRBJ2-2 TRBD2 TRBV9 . CASSVGLAGHGELFF TGTGCCAGCAGCGTAGGACTAGCGGGACACGGGGAGCTGTTTTTT
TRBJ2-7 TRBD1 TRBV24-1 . CATSDGDRAYEQYF TGTGCCACCAGTGATGGAGACAGGGCCTACGAGCAGTACTTC
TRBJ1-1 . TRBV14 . CASSPLEAYDTEAFF TGTGCCAGCAGCCCCCTGGAGGCTTATGACACTGAAGCTTTCTTT
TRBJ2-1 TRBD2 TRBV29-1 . CSVGGSGTSSYNEQFF TGCAGCGTTGGGGGTAGCGGGACCAGCTCCTACAATGAGCAGTTCTTC
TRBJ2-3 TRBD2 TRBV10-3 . CAISRTSGTNYLQGDTQYF TGTGCCATCAGCAGGACTAGCGGGACTAATTACCTCCAGGGAGATACGCAGTATTTT
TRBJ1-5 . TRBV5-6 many CASSWNRDGNQPQHF TGTGCCAGCAGCTGGAACAGGGATGGCAATCAGCCCCAGCATTTT
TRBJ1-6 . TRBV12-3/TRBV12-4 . CASSLKVESPLHF TGTGCCAGCAGTTTAAAGGTGGAGTCACCCCTCCACTTT
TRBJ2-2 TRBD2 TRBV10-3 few CAISGLAGNTGELFF TGTGCCATCAGTGGACTAGCGGGGAACACCGGGGAGCTGTTTTTT
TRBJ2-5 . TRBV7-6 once CASSFGQQETQYF TGTGCCAGCAGCTTCGGACAGCAAGAGACCCAGTACTTC
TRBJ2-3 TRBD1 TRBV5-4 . CASRPGQLTSTDTQYF TGTGCCAGCAGGCCGGGACAGCTAACTAGCACAGATACGCAGTATTTT
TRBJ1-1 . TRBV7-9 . CASSPQGTEAFF TGTGCCAGCAGCCCTCAGGGAACTGAAGCTTTCTTT
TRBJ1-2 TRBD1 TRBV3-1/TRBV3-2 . CASSQSDRGHGYTF TGTGCCAGCAGCCAGTCGGACAGGGGACACGGCTACACCTTC
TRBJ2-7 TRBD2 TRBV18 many CASSPSETSYYEQYF TGTGCCAGCTCACCCTCCGAGACTAGCTATTACGAGCAGTACTTC
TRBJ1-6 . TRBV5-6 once CASSEDRGSKWSPLHF TGTGCCAGCAGCGAGGACAGAGGGTCAAAGTGGTCACCCCTCCACTTT
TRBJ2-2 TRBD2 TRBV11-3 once CASSLDLAGDGTGELFF TGTGCCAGCAGCTTAGATCTAGCGGGAGATGGAACCGGGGAGCTGTTTTTT
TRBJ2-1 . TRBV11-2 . CASSPEGGSGEQFF TGTGCCAGCAGCCCAGAGGGAGGATCGGGTGAGCAGTTCTTC
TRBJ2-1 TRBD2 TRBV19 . CASSIGLAGEYYNEQFF TGTGCCAGTAGTATAGGACTAGCGGGAGAGTACTACAATGAGCAGTTCTTC
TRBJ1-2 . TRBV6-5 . CASSYGWQTNYGYTF TGTGCCAGCAGTTATGGTTGGCAGACTAACTATGGCTACACCTTC
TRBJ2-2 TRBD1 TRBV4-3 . CASSQDPPYRGETGELFF TGCGCCAGCAGCCAAGACCCCCCATACAGGGGAGAAACCGGGGAGCTGTTTTTT
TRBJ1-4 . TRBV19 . CASHNQWSATNEKLFF TGTGCCAGTCATAACCAATGGAGTGCAACTAATGAAAAACTGTTTTTT
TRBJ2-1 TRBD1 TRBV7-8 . CASSLDPGQYNEQFF TGTGCCAGCAGCTTAGATCCGGGACAGTACAATGAGCAGTTCTTC
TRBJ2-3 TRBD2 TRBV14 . CASSGVSGGADTQYF TGTGCCAGCAGCGGCGTGTCGGGAGGTGCAGATACGCAGTATTTT
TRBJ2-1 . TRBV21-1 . CASSKGRLVTQRSSYNEQFF TGTGCCAGCAGCAAAGGCCGACTAGTCACGCAACGAAGCTCCTACAATGAGCAGTTCTTC
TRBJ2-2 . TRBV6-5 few CAKGGSGELFF TGTGCCAAGGGGGGGTCCGGGGAGCTGTTTTTT
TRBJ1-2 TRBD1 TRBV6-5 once CASTLGQIGYGYTF TGTGCCAGCACCCTGGGACAGATTGGCTATGGCTACACCTTC
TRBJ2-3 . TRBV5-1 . CASRSTRSTDTQYF TGCGCCAGCAGGTCGACTAGAAGCACAGATACGCAGTATTTT
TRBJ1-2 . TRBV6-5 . CASRSPAHGNYGYTF TGTGCCAGCAGAAGCCCCGCCCACGGGAACTATGGCTACACCTTC